This entry lists 27 T cell receptor beta chains sequenced from one sample in a study of blood T cell repertoires in COVID-19. Repertoires were generated with immunoSEQ multiplex PCR, while TCRdb's copy carries only in-frame clones and drops some. Of under 300,000 clones in the sample, more than 85% were seen once. Sequencing was performed on peripheral blood. The source of these receptors is a man younger than 30 with active or convalescent COVID-19.

This chain joins TRBV5-6 and TRBJ2-7; D remains unclear. The germline V and J ends were trimmed by 7 bases and 3 bases, with 14 bases remaining between them. The CDR3 runs 13 residues. Germline V CDR1 and CDR2: SGHDT, YYEEEE. CDR3 region: CASGFGPNYEQYF. The CDR3 DNA is TGTGCCAGCGGATTTGGGCCTAACTACGAGCAGTACTTC. The full variable domain, completed using reference TRBV5-6 and TRBJ2-7, is DAGVTQSPTHLIKTRGQQVTLRCSPKSGHDTVSWYQQALGQGPQFIFQYYEEEERQRGNFPDRFSGHQFPNYSSELNVNALLLGDSALYLCASGFGPNYEQYFGPGTRLTVT.

The gene calls are TRBV18 and TRBJ2-5, with D possibly matching TRBD2 (7 bases). Germline V CDR1 and CDR2: KGHSH, LQKENI. V was clipped by 0 bases and J by 0 bases, with 17 bases between them. The CDR3 runs to 18 residues. As DNA, the CDR3 is TGTGCCAGCTCACCACCTAGGAGCGGGACACCATACCAAGAGACCCAGTACTTC. It encodes CASSPPRSGTPYQETQYF.

The CDR3 reads CAWSGGRSYNSPLHF. The DNA for the CDR3 is TGTGCCTGGAGTGGGGGCCGCTCCTATAATTCACCCCTCCACTTT. The gene calls are TRBV30 and TRBJ1-6; TRBD1 might be the D (5 bases). Trimming left V 1 base short and J 0 bases short, with 7 bases between. In germline, CDR1 is GTSNPN, CDR2 SVGIG (reference sequence). This CDR3 spans 15 amino acids. The whole variable domain, remainder taken from reference TRBV30 and TRBJ1-6, is SQTIHQWPATLVQPVGSPLSLECTVEGTSNPNLYWYRQAAGRGLQLLFYSVGIGQISSEVPQNLSASRPQDRQFILSSKKLLLSDSGFYLCAWSGGRSYNSPLHFGNGTRLTVT.

The chain combines TRBV25-1 with TRBJ1-2; D unresolved. The germline V and J ends were trimmed by 5 bases and 5 bases, with 12 bases remaining between them. The CDR3 totals 13 residues. Germline loops: CDR1 MGHDK, CDR2 SYGVNS. CDR3 protein: CASSSPSRYGYTF. The DNA of the CDR3 is TGTGCCAGCAGTTCTCCCTCTAGGTATGGCTACACCTTC.

The chain joins TRBV6-5 to TRBJ2-7, with D unresolved. The germline V gene has CDR1 MNHEY and CDR2 SVGAGI. Trimming stripped 6 bases from V and 5 bases from J, with 11 bases between. The CDR3 is made up of 12 amino acids. CDR3 sequence: CASSLIRDEQYF. In DNA form, the CDR3 reads TGTGCCAGCAGCTTAATCCGGGACGAGCAGTACTTC.

The chain links TRBV6-5 to TRBJ2-7; TRBD1 is a possible D gene (6 bases). Trimming took off 6 bases at V and 1 base at J, with 10 bases between the two ends. This CDR3 contains 13 residues. Germline CDR1 is MNHEY and CDR2 is SVGAGI. CDR3 loop: CASRTGQSYEQYF. In DNA, the CDR3 is TGTGCCAGCAGGACCGGACAGTCCTACGAGCAGTACTTC.

The V call is TRBV28, the J call TRBJ2-2; 7 bases agree with TRBD2. V lost 6 bases to trimming and J lost 5 bases; unmatched junction nucleotides: 3. The CDR3 totals 13 residues. Per germline, CDR1 MDHEN and CDR2 SYDVKM. This CDR3 is CASRPGGTGELFF. Written as DNA, the CDR3 is TGTGCCAGCAGACCGGGGGGTACCGGGGAGCTGTTTTTT.

V is TRBV5-6 and J is TRBJ1-2; no reliable D call. The germline V gene encodes CDR1 SGHDT and CDR2 YYEEEE. V was clipped by 1 base and J by 4 bases, with 11 bases between them. The length of the CDR3 is 14 residues. The CDR3 DNA follows: TGTGCCAGCAGCTTGTCACTCAGCGGCTATGGCTACACCTTC. Translated: CASSLSLSGYGYTF.

The gene calls are TRBV9 and TRBJ2-3, with 7 bases aligning to TRBD1. Trimming at V came to 4 bases and at J to 8 bases, leaving 13 bases not matched to a gene. Germline CDR1 and CDR2: SGDLS and YYNGEE. The CDR3 is 15 amino acids. CDR3 loop: CASSPQTGIVGTQYF. The CDR3 DNA follows: TGTGCCAGCAGCCCACAGACAGGGATAGTGGGTACGCAGTATTTT.

This sequence joins TRBV19 and TRBJ1-2, with D perhaps matching TRBD1 (5 bases). The CDR3 covers 14 residues. Trimming left V 6 bases short and J 6 bases short, with 17 bases between. CDR1 and CDR2 from the germline V gene are LNHDA and SQIVND (reference sequence). The CDR3 bases are TGTGCCAGTAGCCTGGGGCCCCTCGCGGATGGCTACACCTTC. Its protein is CASSLGPLADGYTF. The full variable domain, rest sourced from reference TRBV19 and TRBJ1-2, is DGGITQSPKYLFRKEGQNVTLSCEQNLNHDAMYWYRQDPGQGLRLIYYSQIVNDFQKGDIAEGYSVSREKKESFPLTVTSAQKNPTAFYLCASSLGPLADGYTFGSGTRLTVV.

The chain recombines TRBV7-3 with TRBJ1-1, with D unresolved. The CDR3 extends over 13 amino acids. The germline V gene encodes CDR1 SGHTA and CDR2 FQGTGA. V was trimmed by 3 bases and J by 1 base, leaving 6 bases between them. CDR3 in amino acids: CASSFRWNTEAFF. The CDR3 region has the DNA TGTGCCAGCAGCTTCAGGTGGAACACTGAAGCTTTCTTT.

The chain carries TRBV7-9 and TRBJ1-3; D ambiguous. CDR1 SEHNR and CDR2 FQNEAQ come from the germline V gene (reference sequence). The CDR3 length is 13 residues. V was clipped by 2 bases and J by 4 bases, with 6 bases between them. In DNA form, the CDR3 reads TGTGCCAGCAGCTTAATGGCCGGAAACACCATATATTTT. Residues: CASSLMAGNTIYF. Full variable domain (rest looked up from reference TRBV7-9 and TRBJ1-3): DTGVSQNPRHKITKRGQNVTFRCDPISEHNRLYWYRQTLGQGPEFLTYFQNEAQLEKSRLLSDRFSAERPKGSFSTLEIQRTEQGDSAMYLCASSLMAGNTIYFGEGSWLTVV.

The chain recombines TRBV6-5 with TRBJ2-7; 9 nucleotides line up with TRBD2. The CDR3 sequence is 14 residues long. The germline gives CDR1 MNHEY, CDR2 SVGAGI. The ends lost 3 bases at V and 4 bases at J; junction bases unmatched: 4. The CDR3 loop is CASSYAGGGYEQYF. The CDR3 region has the DNA TGTGCCAGCAGTTATGCGGGAGGGGGATACGAGCAGTACTTC.

V is TRBV7-9 and J is TRBJ2-7; a weak D match, TRBD2 (5 bases). V shed 1 base and J shed 4 bases, with 14 bases lying between them. The CDR3 spans 15 residues. Germline V gene data show CDR1 as SEHNR and CDR2 as FQNEAQ (reference sequence). The CDR3 loop reads CASSLEDDEGYEQYF. CDR3 nucleotide sequence: TGTGCCAGCAGCTTAGAAGACGACGAGGGATACGAGCAGTACTTC.

This sequence joins TRBV29-1 and TRBJ1-1; tentatively, D is TRBD1 (6 bases). Germline V gene sequence: CDR1 SQVTM, CDR2 ANQGSEA. This CDR3 spans 13 amino acids. V was shortened by 0 bases and J by 6 bases, with 11 bases between the two germline ends. The CDR3 bases are TGCAGCGTTGAAGATCAACAGGGTTCTGAAGCTTTCTTT. Its protein is CSVEDQQGSEAFF. Looking up the rest from reference TRBV29-1 and TRBJ1-1 gives the full variable domain: SAVISQKPSRDICQRGTSLTIQCQVDSQVTMMFWYRQQPGQSLTLIATANQGSEATYESGFVIDKFPISRPNLTFSTLTVSNMSPEDSSIYLCSVEDQQGSEAFFGQGTRLTVV.

The chain joins TRBV28 to TRBJ2-1; tentatively, D is TRBD1 (6 bases). The germline CDR1 and CDR2 sequences are MDHEN and SYDVKM. V was cut by 7 bases and J by 4 bases, with 14 bases left in between. The CDR3 has 14 residues. This CDR3 is CASTEKDSYNEQFF. The CDR3 region has the DNA TGTGCCAGCACCGAAAAGGACAGTTACAATGAGCAGTTCTTC.

CDR3 coding DNA: TGTGCCAGCAGCCCCGGTTTATGGGGGGGCACGACTGAAGCTTTCTTT. It yields the protein CASSPGLWGGTTEAFF. The chain uses TRBV11-3 and TRBJ1-1; tentatively, D is TRBD1 (6 bases). In germline, CDR1 is SGHNT, CDR2 YENEEA. V was trimmed by 5 bases and J by 5 bases, leaving 21 bases between them. This CDR3 has 16 amino acids.

The V call is TRBV5-1, the J call TRBJ2-5; no firm D call. With 2 bases removed from V and 7 bases from J, the gap between germline ends came to 6 bases. The CDR3 runs 11 residues. CDR1 SGHRS and CDR2 YFSETQ come from the germline V gene. The CDR3 bases are TGCGCCAGCAGCTTTTCAGGGACCCAGTACTTC. Translating it yields CASSFSGTQYF.

This clone was counted a few times. V is TRBV28 and J is TRBJ1-6; 8 nucleotides align to TRBD1. The CDR3 extends over 15 amino acids. The germline V gene encodes CDR1 MDHEN and CDR2 SYDVKM. V trimming: 3 bases; J trimming: 5 bases; junction bases outside the gene matches: 3. CDR3 nucleotide sequence: TGTGCCAGCAGTTTGCCGACAGGGGATAATTCACCCCTCCACTTT. It codes for CASSLPTGDNSPLHF. The whole variable domain, filled in from reference TRBV28 and TRBJ1-6, reads DVKVTQSSRYLVKRTGEKVFLECVQDMDHENMFWYRQDPGLGLRLIYFSYDVKMKEKGDIPEGYSVSREKKERFSLILESASTNQTSMYLCASSLPTGDNSPLHFGNGTRLTVT.

The genes are TRBV19 and TRBJ1-5; D is perhaps TRBD1 (5 bases). V was pared by 1 base and J by 7 bases, with 11 bases between. Germline assignment: CDR1 LNHDA and CDR2 SQIVND (reference sequence). CDR3 length equals 14 residues. The CDR3 is CASSIGGGSQPQHF. DNA for the CDR3: TGTGCCAGTAGTATAGGGGGGGGTAGCCAGCCCCAGCATTTT.

In its sample, this clone was seen a few times. The gene calls are TRBV6-2 or TRBV6-3 and TRBJ2-7, with TRBD2 as a possible D gene (5 bases). The CDR3 has 17 amino acids. Germline values: CDR1 MNHEY, CDR2 SVGEGT. V was pared by 2 bases and J by 0 bases, with 17 bases between. The CDR3 coding sequence is TGTGCCAGCAGTTACAGGGAGTCGGAATTACGCTCCTACGAGCAGTACTTC. Protein sequence: CASSYRESELRSYEQYF.

This chain uses TRBV4-3 with TRBJ1-1, with TRBD1 identical over 9 bases. Germline trimming cut 5 bases from V and 3 bases from J; bases unmatched to any gene: 7. The germline CDR1 and CDR2 sequences are LGHNA and YSLEER. This CDR3 comprises 15 residues. Here the CDR3 reads CASSYGTGRDTEAFF. The DNA of the CDR3 is TGCGCCAGCAGCTATGGGACAGGGCGCGACACTGAAGCTTTCTTT.

This sequence joins TRBV7-9 and TRBJ2-3, with D perhaps TRBD2 (6 bases). Germline V gene lookup returns CDR1 SEHNR and CDR2 FQNEAQ (reference sequence). The CDR3 length is 15 residues. V was cut by 2 bases and J by 1 base, with 10 bases left in between. The CDR3 loop reads CASSLLGGRTDTQYF. The DNA for the CDR3 is TGTGCCAGCAGCTTACTCGGGGGACGCACAGATACGCAGTATTTT. The full variable domain, completed using reference TRBV7-9 and TRBJ2-3, is DTGVSQNPRHKITKRGQNVTFRCDPISEHNRLYWYRQTLGQGPEFLTYFQNEAQLEKSRLLSDRFSAERPKGSFSTLEIQRTEQGDSAMYLCASSLLGGRTDTQYFGPGTRLTVL.

This clone was counted a single time. The rearrangement uses TRBV12-3 or TRBV12-4 and TRBJ1-1; D uncertain. V was cut by 7 bases and J by 8 bases, with 14 bases left in between. This CDR3 has 12 residues. Here the CDR3 DNA reads TGTGCCAGCACCATGGAGGGATCCGAAGCTTTCTTT. Encoded protein: CASTMEGSEAFF.

The rearrangement joins TRBV5-1 to TRBJ2-7; 9 nucleotides agree with TRBD1. The CDR3 runs to 15 residues. V was clipped by 4 bases and J by 2 bases; unmatched bases: 7. From germline, CDR1 is SGHRS and CDR2 YFSETQ. This chain's CDR3 is CASSPTDRGAYEQYF. The DNA of the CDR3 is TGCGCCAGCAGCCCGACAGACAGGGGGGCCTACGAGCAGTACTTC.

This rearrangement joins TRBV5-1 to TRBJ2-2; 10 bases match TRBD1. V lost 4 bases, J lost 6 bases, and 18 bases stayed unmatched. Germline V gene sequence: CDR1 SGHRS, CDR2 YFSETQ. The CDR3 is made up of 19 amino acids. CDR3 sequence reads: CASSPETVPGQGLAGELFF. The CDR3 coding sequence is TGCGCCAGCAGCCCCGAAACCGTACCGGGACAGGGGCTGGCCGGGGAGCTGTTTTTT.

V usage is TRBV5-4 and J usage is TRBJ1-6, with D perhaps TRBD1 (5 bases). The germline gives CDR1 SGHNT, CDR2 YYREEE (reference sequence). V was clipped by 4 bases and J by 0 bases, with 8 bases between them. The CDR3 has 15 residues. The CDR3 loop is CASSPGGSYNSPLHF. CDR3 nucleotides: TGTGCCAGCAGCCCCGGGGGCTCCTATAATTCACCCCTCCACTTT.